This entry describes one T cell receptor beta chain. The data derive from a study of blood T cell repertoires in COVID-19. Study as a whole: PBMCs, B-cell-depleted T cells, or T cells provided the cDNA or gDNA that made up the material.

Original data processing: Amplification of reference gene primers was used by the study to estimate nucleated cell counts. The repertoire was sequenced with immunoSEQ multiplex PCR; TCRdb's copy has only in-frame clones and lacks some. V, J and clone size were drawn from that table, and D and trimming were deduced from the DNA. The sample lists some 65,000 clones; over 75% were seen once. The length of the CDR3 is 14 residues. Germline V lookup: CDR1 GTSNPN, CDR2 SVGIG (reference sequence). The trim removed 5 bases at V and 7 bases at J, leaving 11 bases unmatched. The sequenced sample consisted of peripheral blood. This TCR was recovered from a man at least 80 years old with acute or convalescent COVID-19. The chain couples TRBV30 to TRBJ1-3; 7 bases are shared with TRBD1. For the CDR3, the DNA is TGTGCCTGGGGGGTAGGGGGCCACCCGAACACCATATATTTT. Residues: CAWGVGGHPNTIYF.